These 21 T cell receptor beta chains originate from one sample sequenced in a study of CD8+ T cells in alopecia areata. RNA extraction and reverse transcription yielded cDNA as sequencing template. TCRdb's copy holds only in-frame clones and misses some; the assay was immunoSEQ multiplex PCR. Of about 180,000 clones listed, around half are singletons. Regarding treatment: oral pan-JAK inhibitor, 5-10 mg twice daily. This sample comprised CD8+ T cells sorted from blood, obtained at week 24, from a patient treated with tofacitinib. These receptors were collected from a human donor with alopecia areata.

This clone has more than one count but fewer than ten. This rearrangement joins TRBV27 to TRBJ1-2; D might be TRBD1 (6 bases). V was pared by 5 bases and J by 8 bases, with 15 bases between. This CDR3 contains 13 residues. Germline assignment: CDR1 MNHEY and CDR2 SMNVEV (reference sequence). Here the CDR3 reads CASSQPGQSGYTF. The CDR3 DNA reads TGTGCCAGCAGTCAACCGGGACAATCGGGCTACACCTTC.

This clone has only a few counts. The V call is TRBV19, the J call TRBJ1-6; D is undetermined. CDR3 length: 15 amino acids. The V gene's germline CDR1 is LNHDA and CDR2 SQIVND (reference sequence). The ends were cut back, 3 bases at V and 6 bases at J, with 12 bases in the middle. Written as DNA, the CDR3 is TGTGCCAGTAGTATGGGGATGGACCGTAATTCACCCCTCCACTTT. Its protein product is CASSMGMDRNSPLHF. Variable domain in full (rest from reference TRBV19 and TRBJ1-6): DGGITQSPKYLFRKEGQNVTLSCEQNLNHDAMYWYRQDPGQGLRLIYYSQIVNDFQKGDIAEGYSVSREKKESFPLTVTSAQKNPTAFYLCASSMGMDRNSPLHFGNGTRLTVT.

This chain joins TRBV2 and TRBJ1-1, with a tentative D call TRBD1 (5 bases). Germline-derived CDR1 and CDR2 are SNHLY and FYNNEI. The V end lost 4 bases, the J end lost 0 bases, and 9 bases lay between the germline ends. The CDR3 is 14 residues long. CDR3 bases: TGTGCCAGCAGTGTGGCAGGGATGAACACTGAAGCTTTCTTT. It codes for CASSVAGMNTEAFF. Full variable domain (remainder filled in from reference TRBV2 and TRBJ1-1): EPEVTQTPSHQVTQMGQEVILRCVPISNHLYFYWYRQILGQKVEFLVSFYNNEISEKSEIFDDQFSVERPDGSNFTLKIRSTKLEDSAMYFCASSVAGMNTEAFFGQGTRLTVV.

This sequence joins TRBV4-3 and TRBJ2-2; D possibly corresponds to TRBD1 (5 bases). Germline CDR1 is LGHNA and CDR2 is YSLEER. The CDR3 contains 16 residues. The V and J ends lost 3 bases and 6 bases respectively, with 17 bases between them. Here the CDR3 reads CASSHDIRLGPGELFF. The CDR3 nucleotides are TGCGCCAGCAGCCACGATATCCGGCTGGGGCCCGGGGAGCTGTTTTTT.

This sequence joins TRBV25-1 and TRBJ1-1; 9 bases line up with TRBD1. V was clipped by 3 bases and J by 1 base; unmatched bases: 3. Germline CDR1 is MGHDK and CDR2 is SYGVNS. This CDR3 has 15 amino acids. Written as DNA, the CDR3 is TGTGCCAGCAGTGACCCGACAGGGGGGAACACTGAAGCTTTCTTT. Protein sequence: CASSDPTGGNTEAFF.

Turning to this clone: The same CDR3 can be traced to other DNA sequences in this sample. The V and J genes are TRBV29-1 and TRBJ2-7; TRBD1 might be the D (6 bases). Trimming cost V 2 bases and J 3 bases, with 11 bases left between them. This CDR3 has 13 amino acids. Germline V gives CDR1 SQVTM, CDR2 ANQGSEA. This chain's CDR3 is CSVESGVSYEQYF. The CDR3 DNA is TGCAGCGTTGAATCAGGGGTTAGCTACGAGCAGTACTTC.

The rearrangement joins TRBV7-9 to TRBJ1-5; tentative D call: TRBD1 (5 bases). This CDR3 contains 17 residues. Trimming pared 1 base from V and 0 bases from J, leaving 13 bases between. Germline CDR1 and CDR2: SEHNR and FQNEAQ (reference sequence). CDR3 loop: CASSLGGTGDSNQPQHF. The CDR3 DNA sequence: TGTGCCAGCAGCTTAGGGGGGACGGGAGATAGCAATCAGCCCCAGCATTTT.

The chain couples TRBV30 to TRBJ2-1; TRBD2 matches at 11 bases. The CDR3 runs 14 residues. V was clipped by 2 bases and J by 8 bases; unmatched bases: 5. Germline loops: CDR1 GTSNPN, CDR2 SVGIG (reference sequence). CDR3: CAWSLAGGFDEQFF. In nucleotides, the CDR3 is TGTGCCTGGAGTCTAGCGGGGGGATTCGATGAGCAGTTCTTC.

The chain combines TRBV11-2 with TRBJ2-3; 12 bases agree with TRBD2. This CDR3 has 17 residues. V shed 5 bases and J 5 bases; nucleotides not matched to a gene: 11. The germline CDR1 and CDR2 sequences are SGHAT and FQNNGV. CDR3 residues: CASSLSLAGGQGDTQYF. CDR3 nucleotides: TGTGCCAGCAGCCTATCCCTAGCGGGGGGGCAGGGAGATACGCAGTATTTT.

This clone was observed a handful of times. The chain is built from TRBV11-2 and TRBJ2-1, with a tentative D call TRBD2 (5 bases). The CDR3 extends over 16 amino acids. V was trimmed by 0 bases and J by 1 base, leaving 10 bases between them. In germline, CDR1 is SGHAT, CDR2 FQNNGV. CDR3 sequence reads: CASSLDLAGSYNEQFF. In DNA form, the CDR3 reads TGTGCCAGCAGCTTAGACCTAGCTGGGTCCTACAATGAGCAGTTCTTC.

The V call is TRBV29-1, the J call TRBJ1-1, with 8 bases matching TRBD1. V trimming: 6 bases; J trimming: 1 base; junction bases outside the gene matches: 7. Germline lookup yields CDR1 SQVTM and CDR2 ANQGSEA. The CDR3 sequence is 14 residues long. CDR3 in DNA: TGCAGCGTAAAGGACAGGGACTCGAACACTGAAGCTTTCTTT. This encodes CSVKDRDSNTEAFF.

This clone was seen only a few times. The chain is built from TRBV7-2 and TRBJ2-7; D unclear. The CDR3 is 11 residues long. The germline CDR1 and CDR2 sequences are SGHTA and FQGNSA. V lost 5 bases, J lost 3 bases, and 5 bases lay in between. The CDR3 coding sequence is TGTGCCAGCAGCGATCTCTACGAGCAGTACTTC. Translated: CASSDLYEQYF.

Comments on this clone: The junction departs from the called germline gene at one end, perhaps through a read error. This chain uses TRBV6-6 with TRBJ1-6; D uncertain. The germline V gene has CDR1 MNHNY and CDR2 SVGAGI (reference sequence). This CDR3 region has 14 residues. For the CDR3, the DNA is TGTGCCAGCAGTTACTCGAGTCCGGATTCGCCCCTCCACTTT. It codes for CASSYSSPDSPLHF.

The chain links TRBV30 to TRBJ2-2; D unresolved. V was cut by 5 bases and J by 4 bases, with 2 bases left in between. The CDR3 loop spans 10 amino acids. In germline, CDR1 is GTSNPN, CDR2 SVGIG (reference sequence). This chain's CDR3 is CAWGTGELFF. CDR3 sequence (DNA): TGTGCCTGGGGCACCGGGGAGCTGTTTTTT.

The chain uses TRBV30 and TRBJ1-5; TRBD1 might be the D (5 bases). The germline V gene has CDR1 GTSNPN and CDR2 SVGIG (reference sequence). The V and J ends lost 3 bases and 5 bases respectively, with 14 bases between them. CDR3 length: 14 amino acids. DNA for the CDR3: TGTGCCTGGAGCTGGGGGGGAAGGGATCAGCCCCAGCATTTT. This gives the protein CAWSWGGRDQPQHF.

In regard to this clone: At the DNA level, this CDR3 is encoded by other sequences in the same sample as well. This chain links TRBV19 with TRBJ2-1, with 9 positions matching TRBD2. Germline V lookup: CDR1 LNHDA, CDR2 SQIVND (reference sequence). This CDR3 comprises 15 residues. V lost 3 bases, J lost 3 bases, and 3 bases stayed unmatched. The CDR3 region has the DNA TGTGCCAGTAGTATTGCTAGCGGGGACTACAATGAGCAGTTCTTC. This gives the protein CASSIASGDYNEQFF. The whole variable domain, filled in from reference TRBV19 and TRBJ2-1, reads DGGITQSPKYLFRKEGQNVTLSCEQNLNHDAMYWYRQDPGQGLRLIYYSQIVNDFQKGDIAEGYSVSREKKESFPLTVTSAQKNPTAFYLCASSIASGDYNEQFFGPGTRLTVL.

V is TRBV10-1 and J is TRBJ2-2; the match to TRBD1 covers 7 bases. V was clipped by 0 bases and J by 4 bases; unmatched bases: 8. Looked up from germline, CDR1 is WNHNN and CDR2 is SYGVQD (reference sequence). This CDR3 spans 17 amino acids. The CDR3: CASSESVGTARTGELFF. CDR3 nucleotides: TGCGCCAGCAGTGAGTCTGTCGGGACAGCTCGCACCGGGGAGCTGTTTTTT.

This clone was seen only a few times. This chain uses TRBV29-1 with TRBJ2-1, with TRBD1 matching 11 bases. With V trimmed by 2 bases and J by 7 bases, 16 bases remained unmatched. The CDR3 contains 18 residues. Germline V gene data show CDR1 as SQVTM and CDR2 as ANQGSEA. Here the CDR3 DNA reads TGCAGCGTTGAATCAGTTTCGCCGGGACAGGGGGTAATGAATGAGCAGTTCTTC. Residues: CSVESVSPGQGVMNEQFF.

The genes are TRBV7-9 and TRBJ2-1; 7 bases map to TRBD2. The V and J ends lost 5 bases and 4 bases, in that order; junction bases with no gene match: 11. The CDR3 contains 16 residues. Germline V CDR1 and CDR2: SEHNR, FQNEAQ (reference sequence). CDR3: CASSALAERLYNEQFF. CDR3 nucleotides: TGTGCCAGCAGCGCCCTAGCGGAACGCCTTTACAATGAGCAGTTCTTC.

The chain has TRBV25-1 and TRBJ2-1; no clear D gene. V gave up 1 base and J gave up 4 bases, with 5 bases separating them. Germline CDR1 and CDR2: MGHDK and SYGVNS. CDR3 length: 13 residues. The CDR3 DNA sequence: TGTGCCAGCAGTGAATTGGGTTACAATGAGCAGTTCTTC. Its protein product is CASSELGYNEQFF.

The genes are TRBV29-1 and TRBJ2-3; TRBD1 might be the D (6 bases). The germline V gene encodes CDR1 SQVTM and CDR2 ANQGSEA. The CDR3 totals 14 residues. Between the trimmed V and J ends, which lost 6 bases and 2 bases, there was a span of 15 bases. CDR3: CSVDGTTYTDTQYF. DNA for the CDR3: TGCAGCGTAGACGGGACAACTTACACAGATACGCAGTATTTT.